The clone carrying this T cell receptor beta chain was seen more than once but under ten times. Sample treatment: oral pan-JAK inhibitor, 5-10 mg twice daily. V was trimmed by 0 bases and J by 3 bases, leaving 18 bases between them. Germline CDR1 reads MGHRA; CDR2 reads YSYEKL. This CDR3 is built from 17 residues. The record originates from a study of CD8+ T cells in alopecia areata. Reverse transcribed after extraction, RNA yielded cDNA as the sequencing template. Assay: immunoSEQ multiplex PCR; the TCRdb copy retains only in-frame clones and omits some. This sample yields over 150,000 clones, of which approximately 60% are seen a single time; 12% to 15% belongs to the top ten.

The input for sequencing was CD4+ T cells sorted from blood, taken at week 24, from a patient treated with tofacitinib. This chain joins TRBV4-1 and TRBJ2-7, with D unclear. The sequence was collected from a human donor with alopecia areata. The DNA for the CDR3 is TGCGCCAGCAGCCAAGAACCCTGGCAGGCTATGAACTACGAGCAGTACTTC. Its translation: CASSQEPWQAMNYEQYF.